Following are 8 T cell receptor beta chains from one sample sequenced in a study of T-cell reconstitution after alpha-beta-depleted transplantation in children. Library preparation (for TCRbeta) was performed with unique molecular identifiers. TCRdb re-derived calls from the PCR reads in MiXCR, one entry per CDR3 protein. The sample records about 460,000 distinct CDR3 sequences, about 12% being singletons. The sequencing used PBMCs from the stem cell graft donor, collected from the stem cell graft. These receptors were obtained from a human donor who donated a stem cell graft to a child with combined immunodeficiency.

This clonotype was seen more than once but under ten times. The CDR3 reads CSARKLAQETQYF. The CDR3 nucleotides read TGCAGTGCTAGGAAACTAGCCCAGGAGACCCAGTACTTC. The rearrangement joins TRBV20-1 to TRBJ2-5; D might be TRBD2 (6 bases). Germline loops: CDR1 DFQATT, CDR2 SNEGSKA (reference sequence). The V gene lost 3 bases and the J gene lost 5 bases, with 13 bases spanning the gap. This CDR3 region has 13 residues.

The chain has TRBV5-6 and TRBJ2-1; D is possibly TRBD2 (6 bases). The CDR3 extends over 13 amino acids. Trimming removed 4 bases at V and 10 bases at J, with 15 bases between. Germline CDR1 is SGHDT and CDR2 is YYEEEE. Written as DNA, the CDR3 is TGTGCCAGCAGCATGGGAGGCCCGGGGGAGCAGTTCTTC. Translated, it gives CASSMGGPGEQFF.

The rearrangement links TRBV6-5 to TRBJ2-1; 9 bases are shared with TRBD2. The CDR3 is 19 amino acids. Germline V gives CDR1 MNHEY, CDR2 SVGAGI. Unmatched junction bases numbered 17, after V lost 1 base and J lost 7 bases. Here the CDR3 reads CASSYYRDRLSGSGNEQFF. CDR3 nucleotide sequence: TGTGCCAGCAGTTACTATCGGGACCGACTTAGCGGGAGTGGGAATGAGCAGTTCTTC.

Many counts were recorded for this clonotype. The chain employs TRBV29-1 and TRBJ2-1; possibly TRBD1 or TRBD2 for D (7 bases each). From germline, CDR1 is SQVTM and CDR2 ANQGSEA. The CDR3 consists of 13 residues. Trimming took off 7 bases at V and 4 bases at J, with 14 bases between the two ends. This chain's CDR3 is CSDRRGGYNEQFF. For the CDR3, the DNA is TGCAGCGACCGCAGGGGGGGATACAATGAGCAGTTCTTC.

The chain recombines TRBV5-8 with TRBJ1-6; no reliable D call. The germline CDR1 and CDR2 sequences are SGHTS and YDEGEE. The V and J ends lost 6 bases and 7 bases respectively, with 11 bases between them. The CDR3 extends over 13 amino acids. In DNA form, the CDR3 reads TGTGCCAGCACCCACCGTCAGAATTCACCCCTCCACTTT. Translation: CASTHRQNSPLHF.

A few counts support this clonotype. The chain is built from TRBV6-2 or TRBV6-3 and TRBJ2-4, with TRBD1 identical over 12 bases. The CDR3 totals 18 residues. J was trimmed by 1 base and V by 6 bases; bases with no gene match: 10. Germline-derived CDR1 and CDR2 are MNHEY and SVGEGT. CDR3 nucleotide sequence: TGTGCCAGCAGAGCCGGGACAGGGGGCAAATGGGCCAAAAACATTCAGTACTTC. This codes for CASRAGTGGKWAKNIQYF.

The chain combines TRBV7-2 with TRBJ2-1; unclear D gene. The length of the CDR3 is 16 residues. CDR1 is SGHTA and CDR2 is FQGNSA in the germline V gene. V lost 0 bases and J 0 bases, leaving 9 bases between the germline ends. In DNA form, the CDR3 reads TGTGCCAGCAGCTTAGCGTACCGGAGCTCCTACAATGAGCAGTTCTTC. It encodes CASSLAYRSSYNEQFF. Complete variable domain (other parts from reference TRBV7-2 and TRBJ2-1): GAGVSQSPSNKVTEKGKDVELRCDPISGHTALYWYRQSLGQGLEFLIYFQGNSAPDKSGLPSDRFSAERTGGSVSTLTIQRTQQEDSAVYLCASSLAYRSSYNEQFFGPGTRLTVL.

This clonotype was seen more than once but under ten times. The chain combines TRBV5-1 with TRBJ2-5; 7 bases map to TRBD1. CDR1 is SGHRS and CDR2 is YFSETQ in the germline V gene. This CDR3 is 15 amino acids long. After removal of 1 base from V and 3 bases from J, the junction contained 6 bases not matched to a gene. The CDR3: CASSLFGTEEETQYF. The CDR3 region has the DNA TGCGCCAGCAGCTTGTTTGGGACAGAAGAAGAGACCCAGTACTTC.